This T cell receptor (beta chain) was obtained from a study of T-cell reconstitution after alpha-beta-depleted transplantation in children. For TCRbeta, the library was prepared with unique molecular identifiers. One entry per CDR3 protein results from TCRdb running MiXCR on the PCR reads. The top ten clones hold about 9.5% of a sample with a few hundred thousand distinct CDR3 sequences, more than 9% of them seen once. Germline V CDR1 and CDR2: SGHRS, YFSETQ. This CDR3 region has 18 residues. V lost 7 bases and J lost 4; bases outside the gene matches: 18. This clonotype occurred a few times. The source of this sequence is a human donor who donated a stem cell graft to a child with SCID. The chain joins TRBV5-1 to TRBJ1-5; 9 bases are shared with TRBD1. This sample comprised PBMCs from the stem cell graft donor, obtained from the stem cell graft. The CDR3 DNA reads TGCGCCAGCGCTTTGACGAACTGGACAGGGGACGTTAATCAGCCCCAGCATTTT. Protein sequence: CASALTNWTGDVNQPQHF.